The rows below give T cell receptor beta chains drawn from one sample of a study of blood T cell repertoires in COVID-19. Sequencing used immunoSEQ multiplex PCR; TCRdb keeps in-frame clones, though not all of them. The sample has around 250,000 clones, 85% to 90% seen once. The sequenced sample was peripheral blood. These receptors all come from a woman in her 70s with active or convalescent COVID-19. The CDR3 runs from the conserved cysteine through the conserved F or W. D genes are given only for firm matches. Size values are once, few and many counts, or a class for expanded clones, and some rows have none.

cdr3_aa cdr3_nt v_call clone_size j_call d_call
CASSHGANYGYTF TGCGCCAGCAGCCACGGGGCTAACTATGGCTACACCTTC TRBV4-3 - TRBJ1-2 -
CASSQQGTPATNEKLFF TGCGCCAGCAGCCAACAGGGAACCCCCGCAACTAATGAAAAACTGTTTTTT TRBV4-1 - TRBJ1-4 -
CASSPGRAGRKTNEQFF TGTGCCAGCTCACCCGGTAGGGCGGGGCGGAAAACCAATGAGCAGTTCTTC TRBV18 - TRBJ2-1 -
CASSSSYRSDNTEAFF TGTGCCAGCAGCTCCTCATACCGAAGCGACAACACTGAAGCTTTCTTT TRBV7-3 - TRBJ1-1 -
CATSDRRGGDQPQHF TGTGCCACCAGTGATAGAAGAGGGGGGGATCAGCCCCAGCATTTT TRBV24-1 - TRBJ1-5 -
CASSLTTGDYGYTF TGCGCCAGCAGCCTAACAACAGGGGACTATGGCTACACCTTC TRBV5-1 - TRBJ1-2 TRBD1
CASSVYSQGPNEKLFF TGTGCCAGCAGCGTCTACTCACAGGGCCCTAATGAAAAACTGTTTTTT TRBV9 - TRBJ1-4 -
CASSQEIRSSAFF TGCGCCAGCAGCCAAGAGATACGATCTAGTGCTTTCTTT TRBV4-1 - TRBJ1-1 -
CASSQVGLAGSTGELFF TGCGCCAGCAGCCAAGTAGGACTAGCGGGGTCTACCGGGGAGCTGTTTTTT TRBV4-1 once TRBJ2-2 TRBD2
CASSLQGDGYEQYF TGCGCCAGCAGCTTACAGGGGGATGGCTACGAGCAGTACTTC TRBV5-1 once TRBJ2-7 TRBD1
CASSLQDAFYEQYF TGTGCCAGCAGCTTACAGGATGCGTTTTACGAGCAGTACTTC TRBV6-5 - TRBJ2-7 -
CASRGTGYGPQHF TGTGCCAGTCGCGGGACAGGTTATGGGCCCCAGCATTTT TRBV19 few TRBJ1-5 TRBD1
CASSLETGSRHSPLHF TGCGCCAGCAGCCTAGAGACAGGGTCAAGACACTCACCCCTCCACTTT TRBV5-1 - TRBJ1-6 TRBD1
CASSRGENTEAFF TGTGCCAGCAGCCGCGGAGAGAACACTGAAGCTTTCTTT TRBV3-1/TRBV3-2 few TRBJ1-1 -
CASSEQGWRGYTF TGTGCCAGCAGCGAACAGGGCTGGCGGGGCTACACCTTC TRBV7-2 once TRBJ1-2 -
CASSLLAGANTEAFF TGTGCCAGCAGCTTATTAGCAGGGGCGAACACTGAAGCTTTCTTT TRBV11-1 - TRBJ1-1 -
CASSLRTSGYLYEQYF TGTGCCAGCAGCCTCCGGACTAGCGGGTACTTATACGAGCAGTACTTC TRBV11-2 - TRBJ2-7 TRBD2
CASSLAASYEQYF TGTGCCAGCAGCTTGGCGGCTTCCTACGAGCAGTACTTC TRBV11-2 once TRBJ2-7 -
CASSPRTGLHGYTF TGTGCCAGCAGCCCCCGGACAGGGTTACATGGCTACACCTTC TRBV7-2 - TRBJ1-2 TRBD1
CASSQSPEETYEQYF TGCGCCAGCAGTCAATCACCGGAGGAGACCTACGAGCAGTACTTC TRBV23-1 - TRBJ2-7 -
CASSLEVGGGSPLHF TGTGCCAGCAGCTTGGAAGTGGGGGGAGGTTCACCCCTCCACTTT TRBV5-6 - TRBJ1-6 -
CAIGAGGTDTQYF TGTGCCATCGGGGCGGGGGGGACAGATACGCAGTATTTT TRBV10-3 - TRBJ2-3 TRBD2
CASSPGQNNSPLHF TGTGCCAGCTCACCGGGACAGAATAATTCACCCCTCCACTTT TRBV18 - TRBJ1-6 TRBD1
CASSPPTGAKNIQYF TGTGCCAGCAGCCCCCCCACAGGGGCCAAAAACATTCAGTACTTC TRBV7-9 - TRBJ2-4 -
CASLGQESYEQYF TGTGCCAGCCTGGGACAGGAGTCCTACGAGCAGTACTTC TRBV19 - TRBJ2-7 TRBD1
CASSSGQLSGNTIYF TGCGCCAGCAGCTCCGGACAGCTCTCTGGAAACACCATATATTTT TRBV4-1 - TRBJ1-3 -
CASSQGVRRVEQFF TGCGCCAGCAGCCAAGGAGTGCGCCGGGTAGAGCAGTTCTTC TRBV4-3 - TRBJ2-1 -